This T cell receptor (beta chain) was captured in a study of cytomegalovirus exposure and HLA in healthy donors. Germline CDR1 and CDR2: WNHNN and SYGVQD (reference sequence). The CDR3 spans 15 residues. A word on this clone: Its specificity is unknown.

PCR used 60 Vbeta primers and 13 Jbeta primers. Sequenced by immunoSEQ multiplex PCR; TCRdb stores in-frame clones only, minus some. The sample consists of approximately 52,000 clones, approximately 71% of them appearing once. Study-wide findings and caveats: It was reported that the classifier diagnosed cytomegalovirus status with high specificity and sensitivity in both the original and validation cohorts.

This sequence joins TRBV10-1 and TRBJ2-5, with D maybe TRBD1 (5 bases). The J call may be wrong; the DNA end is better matched by TRBJ2-7. The TCR was taken from a man aged 35 to 55 in good health and CMV-seropositive. The material sequenced was PBMCs. This CDR3 is CASSVGARVPYEQYF. CDR3 bases: TGCGCCAGCAGTGTAGGCGCCAGGGTGCCTTACGAGCAGTACTTC.